The rows below give T cell receptor beta chains drawn from one sample of a study of blood T cell repertoires in COVID-19. The protocol was immunoSEQ multiplex PCR, while the TCRdb copy is restricted to in-frame clones and leaves out a portion. The table lists tens of thousands of clones, 70% to 80% of them singletons. Source material: peripheral blood. The receptor set was obtained from a human donor in a cohort sampled during active COVID-19. CDR3s include the opening cysteine and the closing phenylalanine or tryptophan. A D gene is named only where the DNA matches it firmly. The size field is filled for only some rows; it gives once, few, many or a size class.

TRBD2	NA	TRBV11-2	TRBJ2-7	CASSFTSGRYEQYF	TGTGCCAGCAGCTTTACTAGCGGGAGGTACGAGCAGTACTTC
TRBD2	NA	TRBV28	TRBJ2-5	CASSLRPSGRETQYF	TGTGCCAGCAGTTTAAGGCCTAGCGGGAGGGAGACCCAGTACTTC
NA	many	TRBV27	TRBJ1-2	CASSLQGNYGYTF	TGTGCCAGCAGTTTACAGGGTAACTATGGCTACACCTTC
NA	NA	TRBV3-1/TRBV3-2	TRBJ2-1	CASSRARTKNEQFF	TGTGCCAGCAGCCGGGCCCGGACTAAGAATGAGCAGTTCTTC
NA	NA	TRBV29-1	TRBJ1-1	CSVVQGRPEAFF	TGCAGCGTTGTACAGGGAAGGCCTGAAGCTTTCTTT
TRBD1	NA	TRBV5-1	TRBJ1-6	CASSGRTGEVDYNSPLHF	TGCGCCAGCAGCGGGCGGACAGGGGAAGTGGACTATAATTCACCCCTCCACTTT
NA	NA	TRBV6-5	TRBJ2-3	CASSAPRSPDTQYF	TGTGCCAGCTCCGCTCCACGGTCCCCAGATACGCAGTATTTT
NA	once	TRBV5-1	TRBJ2-7	CASSPQGTSYEQYF	TGCGCCAGCAGCCCGCAAGGGACTTCGTACGAGCAGTACTTC
NA	NA	TRBV24-1	TRBJ1-2	CATSAPVDRINYGYTF	TGTGCCACCAGTGCCCCTGTAGACAGGATAAACTATGGCTACACCTTC
TRBD1	NA	TRBV5-1	TRBJ2-3	CASSYARGRQDTQYF	TGCGCCAGCAGCTACGCGAGGGGGCGGCAAGATACGCAGTATTTT
NA	few	TRBV29-1	TRBJ2-1	CSGSRSGEQFF	TGCAGCGGGTCCCGTAGTGGTGAGCAGTTCTTC
TRBD1	NA	TRBV30	TRBJ1-2	CAWRTGKGYTF	TGTGCCTGGAGGACAGGGAAGGGCTACACCTTC
TRBD1	NA	TRBV9	TRBJ1-1	CASSVALQGAVQTEAFF	TGTGCCAGCAGCGTAGCTCTACAGGGGGCAGTACAAACTGAAGCTTTCTTT
TRBD2	NA	TRBV5-6	TRBJ2-1	CASSYLAGVREQFF	TGTGCCAGCAGCTACCTAGCGGGAGTTCGTGAGCAGTTCTTC
TRBD2	NA	TRBV7-9	TRBJ2-5	CASSWVAGGGETQYF	TGTGCCAGCAGCTGGGTAGCGGGAGGGGGAGAGACCCAGTACTTC
NA	NA	TRBV7-9	TRBJ2-1	CASSLSPNSGEQFF	TGTGCCAGCAGCTTATCTCCCAACTCCGGTGAGCAGTTCTTC
NA	once	TRBV30	TRBJ1-2	CAWSATDYGYTF	TGTGCCTGGAGTGCGACAGATTATGGCTACACCTTC
NA	NA	TRBV7-2	TRBJ2-1	CASSLAFSAAYNEQFF	TGTGCCAGCAGCTTAGCTTTTAGCGCCGCCTACAATGAGCAGTTCTTC
TRBD1	NA	TRBV30	TRBJ1-2	CAWSVPGGGYTF	TGTGCCTGGAGTGTACCAGGGGGTGGCTACACCTTC
TRBD2	NA	TRBV11-3	TRBJ2-3	CASSLELAGGTDTQYF	TGTGCCAGCAGCTTAGAACTAGCGGGAGGCACAGATACGCAGTATTTT
TRBD1	NA	TRBV7-2	TRBJ1-6	CASSQGTGGRNSPLHF	TGTGCCAGCAGCCAAGGGACAGGGGGCAGGAATTCACCCCTCCACTTT
TRBD1	NA	TRBV28	TRBJ1-2	CASTPDRVGGYTF	TGTGCCAGCACCCCCGACAGGGTTGGAGGCTACACCTTC
NA	NA	TRBV7-6	TRBJ2-6	CASSQRLSGANVLTF	TGTGCCAGCAGCCAGAGACTCTCTGGGGCCAACGTCCTGACTTTC
TRBD2	once	TRBV27	TRBJ2-7	CASSLYLAGGGEQYF	TGTGCCAGCAGTTTGTATCTAGCGGGAGGAGGCGAGCAGTACTTC
TRBD1	NA	TRBV5-5	TRBJ2-3	CASSRGRTGWGDTQYF	TGTGCCAGCAGCCGCGGCAGGACAGGGTGGGGGGATACGCAGTATTTT
NA	NA	TRBV11-3	TRBJ2-7	CASSLALGSNEQYF	TGTGCCAGCAGCTTAGCCCTAGGAAGCAACGAGCAGTACTTC
NA	NA	TRBV30	TRBJ1-2	CAWSVDLGGGYTF	TGTGCCTGGAGTGTAGACCTCGGAGGGGGCTACACCTTC
TRBD1	once	TRBV2	TRBJ2-7	CASGVSTDRVEDEQYF	TGTGCCAGCGGTGTCTCAACCGACAGGGTAGAGGATGAGCAGTACTTC
TRBD2	NA	TRBV25-1	TRBJ2-1	CASSEQSGLAGMYNEQFF	TGTGCCAGCAGTGAACAGTCGGGACTAGCGGGGATGTACAATGAGCAGTTCTTC
TRBD1	NA	TRBV2	TRBJ1-4	CASSETGGVYEKLFF	TGTGCCAGCAGCGAAACAGGGGGCGTTTATGAAAAACTGTTTTTT
NA	NA	TRBV18	TRBJ2-3	CASSHRTNTDTQYF	TGTGCCAGCTCACACCGGACTAACACAGATACGCAGTATTTT
NA	NA	TRBV23-1	TRBJ2-3	CASSQSMGGTDTQYF	TGCGCCAGCAGTCAATCAATGGGAGGCACAGATACGCAGTATTTT
TRBD2	NA	TRBV7-2	TRBJ2-3	CASSLIASGSAGTDTQYF	TGTGCCAGCAGCTTAATTGCTAGCGGGAGCGCGGGCACAGATACGCAGTATTTT
TRBD2	NA	TRBV2	TRBJ2-3	CASSRASGSAADTQYF	TGTGCCAGCAGTCGAGCCAGCGGGAGTGCGGCAGATACGCAGTATTTT
TRBD2	NA	TRBV3-1/TRBV3-2	TRBJ2-5	CASSSTRREVKETQYF	TGTGCCAGCAGTTCTACAAGGCGGGAGGTCAAAGAGACCCAGTACTTC
NA	NA	TRBV27	TRBJ2-1	CASSRQTAVDEQFF	TGTGCCAGCAGTCGACAGACAGCCGTGGATGAGCAGTTCTTC
TRBD1	NA	TRBV2	TRBJ2-7	CATMRGLGYEQYF	TGTGCCACCATGAGGGGGCTCGGGTACGAGCAGTACTTC
NA	NA	TRBV5-8	TRBJ2-1	CASSSRGYEQFF	TGTGCCAGCAGCTCGAGAGGTTATGAGCAGTTCTTC
TRBD1	NA	TRBV11-2	TRBJ2-6	CASSPGTGFSGANVLTF	TGTGCCAGCAGCCCCGGGACAGGGTTCTCTGGGGCCAACGTCCTGACTTTC
NA	NA	TRBV6-1	TRBJ1-4	CASSERGFVF	TGTGCCAGCAGTGAAAGGGGGTTTGTTTTT
TRBD1	NA	TRBV11-2	TRBJ2-3	CASSRDRGLEYF	TGTGCCAGCAGCCGGGACAGGGGGTTAGAATATTTT
NA	NA	TRBV5-1	TRBJ2-1	CASSNGRSGAENEQFF	TGCGCCAGCAGCAACGGAAGATCGGGAGCCGAGAATGAGCAGTTCTTC
TRBD2	NA	TRBV27	TRBJ2-1	CASSLSSLRGRADINEQFF	TGTGCCAGCAGTTTATCATCCCTCCGCGGGAGGGCAGACATCAATGAGCAGTTCTTC
TRBD1	NA	TRBV19	TRBJ1-6	CASSLGPGQSRSPLHF	TGTGCCAGTAGTCTTGGCCCGGGACAGAGCAGATCACCCCTCCACTTT
NA	NA	TRBV28	TRBJ1-1	CASSLADYTEAFF	TGTGCCAGCAGTTTGGCCGATTACACTGAAGCTTTCTTT
NA	NA	TRBV10-3	TRBJ1-4	CAISVGEELFF	TGTGCCATCAGTGTCGGGGAGGAACTGTTTTTT
TRBD1	few	TRBV7-9	TRBJ2-1	CASSSRGNIYNEQFF	TGTGCCAGCAGCTCCAGGGGGAATATCTACAATGAGCAGTTCTTC
NA	NA	TRBV3-1/TRBV3-2	TRBJ2-1	CASSQDQTRGKQFF	TGTGCCAGCAGCCAAGACCAAACCCGCGGGAAGCAGTTCTTC
NA	NA	TRBV4-3	TRBJ1-5	CASSQDKWLAGPQHF	TGCGCCAGCAGCCAAGATAAGTGGCTAGCGGGGCCCCAGCATTTT
TRBD1	NA	TRBV5-1	TRBJ1-6	CASSIDRGGNSPLHF	TGCGCCAGCAGCATTGACAGGGGAGGGAATTCACCCCTCCACTTT
TRBD1	NA	TRBV7-2	TRBJ2-5	CASTPGTGASFRETQYF	TGTGCCAGCACCCCGGGGACAGGGGCCTCGTTTAGAGAGACCCAGTACTTC
TRBD1	NA	TRBV12-3/TRBV12-4	TRBJ1-2	CASSSTGFGGYTF	TGTGCCAGCAGTTCGACAGGGTTCGGTGGCTACACCTTC
TRBD1	NA	TRBV5-4	TRBJ2-1	CASSEYGTGMYNEQFF	TGTGCCAGCAGCGAATACGGGACAGGGATGTACAATGAGCAGTTCTTC
TRBD1	NA	TRBV11-2	TRBJ2-1	CASSRTGTGGNEQFF	TGTGCCAGCAGTAGAACCGGGACAGGGGGCAATGAGCAGTTCTTC
NA	NA	TRBV2	TRBJ1-1	CASSFRTANTEAFF	TGTGCCAGCAGCTTCCGGACAGCGAACACTGAAGCTTTCTTT
TRBD1	NA	TRBV7-2	TRBJ2-5	CASSSPGTGGGQETQYF	TGTGCCAGCAGCTCCCCCGGGACAGGGGGCGGTCAAGAGACCCAGTACTTC